Sequencing of this T cell receptor (beta chain) was carried out in a study of cytomegalovirus exposure and HLA in healthy donors (dated by TCRdb to 2015 to 2018). In terms of the full investigation: In an earlier analysis of approximately 500 of the donors, 276 Gb of sequence data and some 100 million unique TCR beta sequences from 150 million to 200 million T cells were reported. An early release covering roughly 600 HLA-typed donors comprised 250 to 350 gigabases of sequencing data and some 79 million unique TCR sequences. Of the approximately 400 genotyped donors, roughly 76% were placed in the genetic ancestry cluster associated with self-reported Caucasian donors. The study aimed to test whether cataloging public T cell receptors could reveal signatures of past pathogen exposure. The study used immunosequencing to profile the T cell repertoires of approximately 630 subjects and linked those repertoires to cytomegalovirus serostatus. A separate validation cohort of about 110 different subjects was used in addition to the 666-subject first cohort. To predict cytomegalovirus infection status, the study brought together high-throughput TCR immunosequencing, statistical association of individual TCRs with disease status, and machine learning. A later analysis re-examined previously published TCR beta repertoires from about 670 donors and added high-resolution HLA genotyping to investigate patterns of TCR occurrence. Rather than using new phenotypic data, the later analysis identified candidate immune exposures from TCR beta sequences and from how often those sequences occurred across donors. An earlier analysis of some 500 of the donors used high-throughput TCR beta sequencing to judge whether each TCR beta V gene segment behaved as functional or pseudogenic. Donor age, sex, ethnicity and CMV serostatus were compiled together with the repertoire data. Genome-wide SNP genotypes for about three fifths of the 666 donors were used in a later genetic analysis, which treated that subset as a discovery cohort. All discovery cohort repertoires had been generated using a single sequencing platform. HLA typing covered class I and class II loci at four-digit resolution. Typing coverage differed by locus: A, B, C, DRB1 and DQB1 were typed in about 620-630 donors, DQA1 in roughly 500, DPA1 in around 580, and DPB1 in approximately 450. Roughly 5 DR-DQ haplotypes were handled as single units for association and clustering, since linkage in the cohort was strong. On average, roughly 240,000 unique TCR beta nucleotide sequences were sequenced per donor among a few hundred genotyped donors of the cohort, with roughly 19% of those sequences being non-productive.

V has 5 bases trimmed and J has 0 bases trimmed; junction bases matching no gene number 11. The germline V gene specifies SNHLY as CDR1 and FYNNEI as CDR2. Its CDR3 holds 17 amino acids, cysteine through phenylalanine. The read is trimmed to its CDR3 DNA, 51 bases read in frame from base 1. The cohort comprised around 700 healthy bone marrow donors. All cohort members were sampled while nominally healthy, although unrecorded immune exposures were likely present. The donor was CMV seronegative and was included in the group of under 450 seronegative cohort members. A peripheral blood sample was collected from each donor, and TCR beta sequencing was performed on peripheral blood mononuclear cells. The Qiagen DNeasy Blood Extraction Kit was used to extract genomic DNA from the blood cell samples. The research as a whole found: Specific HLA alleles were associated with 15,000 to 20,000 TCR beta sequences at a false discovery rate of 0.05 in a later analysis. Most TCR sequences were seen in very few donors, while some public TCRs were found in many individuals. In both the original and validation cohorts, the classifier was reported to diagnose cytomegalovirus status with high specificity and sensitivity. In the study, approximately 150 TCR beta chains were listed as associated with cytomegalovirus. It was suggested by the authors that the approach could potentially be generalized to other disease states and immunological phenotypes. In a later analysis, HLA-associated TCR beta chains showed more clonal expansion and lower generation probabilities than non-associated chains that were equally common. A later analysis found that TCR association rates varied across HLA loci, with DRB1 alleles showing the most associated TCRs and HLA-C alleles the fewest. Linkage disequilibrium might explain the correlated functional status among segregating V segments, but an unknown experimental factor could not be excluded. An earlier analysis of around 540 of the donors showed that most TCR beta V segments appeared in productive rearrangements either about 87% or about 30% of the time, which broadly matched IMGT annotations. In a later genetic analysis, fewer N-insertions in productive TCRs were reported among donors in an Asian-associated ancestry cluster than the roughly 700-donor mean. Only TCR beta chains were sequenced in this cohort, and the absence of alpha or paired-chain data limited detectable features. For the cohort, immune exposure information was limited to CMV serostatus. According to a later analysis, most CMV-associated TCR beta chains appeared to be HLA-restricted, and the HLA associations seemed to be driven largely by CMV exposure. V-gene and J-gene trimming of TCR beta chains was associated with a missense DCLRE1C variant in a later genetic analysis, and the association was replicated in an independent cohort. In a later analysis, several top co-occurrence clusters were reported to appear linked to parvovirus B19, influenza, CMV and Epstein-Barr virus. Because HLA typing was missing for some donors at each locus, association tests included only the typed subset. A group of highly shared sequence variants was considered likely to be a technical artifact of the sequencing pipeline. Assigning TCR associations to individual alleles was difficult when HLA alleles, especially DR and DQ, strongly co-occurred. Presence/absence analyses assumed roughly uniform sequencing depth across donors, an assumption that may not hold. Some IMGT-functional V segments, including TRBV6-2 and TRBV6-3, could not be told apart with the 87-base-pair reads, so those segments were excluded. A further reported finding was that TCR beta sequences accurately predicted the HLA-A and HLA-B alleles for most subjects in the first cohort. Over 15 rarely observed V segments, including chromosome 9 orphons, were excluded from the earlier analysis of just under 600 of the donors because counts were too low. Three of the identified cytomegalovirus-associated TCR beta chains were confirmed in vitro to be specific for cytomegalovirus antigens.

Receptor libraries were prepared by the immunoSEQ multiplex PCR assay. The multiplex PCR relied on a mix of 60 forward primers for TCR Vbeta segments and 13 reverse primers for TCR Jbeta segments. The CDR3 region of rearranged TCR beta genes was amplified from genomic DNA by a multiplex PCR assay. The amplified TCR beta libraries were sequenced on the Illumina HiSeq System as 87-base-pair reads. In the original analysis: In a later analysis, around 80 million unique TCR beta chains were counted across the 650 to 750 repertoires, and around 11 million of these chains were shared by at least two donors. Raw reads were error-corrected and collapsed into unique sequences with a nearest-neighbor algorithm that merged closely related sequences to remove PCR and sequencing errors. CDR3 sequences were aligned to IMGT reference sequences to assign V, D and J gene segments. For a sequence to be retained, at least a six-nucleotide match to both a V gene segment and a J gene segment was required. A rearrangement was called productive if the CDR3 had no stop codons and remained in frame with V and J, and every other rearrangement was called non-productive. Following IMGT convention, CDR3 was defined as the stretch from the second conserved V-encoded cysteine to the conserved J-encoded phenylalanine. The earlier analysis of 450 to 750 of the donors excluded any sequence lacking an unambiguous match to a single V gene segment. In an earlier analysis of some 590 of the donors, a V segment was called functional when productive rearrangements were above 56.7%, and segregating when the standard deviation between donors exceeded 5%. A statistical classification framework was built to diagnose cytomegalovirus status from the catalog of TCR beta chain sequences. V and J gene assignment, in a later analysis, came from comparing TCR nucleotide sequences with IMGT/GENE-DB human TR gene sequences. Using the TCRdist pipeline, a later analysis assigned CDR3 sequences along with most-parsimonious VDJ recombination scenarios. In a later analysis, each TCR beta chain was defined by its CDR3 amino acid sequence together with its V-gene family, and reads lacking a unique V-gene family were excluded. In a later analysis, some 600 highly shared, low-generation-probability nucleotide sequences were removed to address suspected cross-contamination and a sequencing artifact. For each public chain, a later analysis derived a clonal expansion index from normalized ranks of inferred template counts within each repertoire. A later analysis computed generation probabilities with a VDJ recombination model fitted to out-of-frame rearrangements, and checked the results against IGoR. Hypergeometric tests were used in a later analysis to score TCR-TCR, TCR-HLA and TCR-CMV co-occurrence, with a repertoire-size bias correction applied to the TCR pairs. In a later analysis, false discovery rates were estimated by permuting HLA or CMV assignments 20 times. In a later analysis, co-occurring TCRs were grouped using DBSCAN, and TCRdist sequence similarity was added for clustering within HLA-allele-positive subsets. Repertoires with fewer than 30,000 or more than 120,000 public chains, plus five repertoires with anomalous nucleotide sharing, were excluded from co-occurrence clustering. TCRdb carries this immuneACCESS record with in-frame sequences only. Its versions omit some clonotypes, under half of them owing to an unresolved V gene in the studies checked, with the rest unexplained. Clone size and the V and J calls come from that table; the DNA yielded D and trimming. For this sample there are 90,000 to 120,000 clones; 60% to 80% appear just once. Of the sample, 2% to 3% is held by the ten largest clones.

This clone was counted once. Its cognate antigen has yet to be identified. Per-nucleotide qualities are absent, and no much larger clonotype sits a single base away. The sequencing input was PBMCs. Recombination linked TRBV2 to TRBJ1-1, with 8 bases aligning to TRBD1. This sequence originates from a man aged 18 to 29 in good health and CMV-seronegative. For the CDR3, the sequence is CASSPAPGQGLNTEAFF. The DNA is as follows: TGTGCCAGCAGTCCGGCCCCTGGACAGGGACTGAACACTGAAGCTTTCTTT. Reference TRBV2 and TRBJ1-1 proteins supply the regions before and after the CDR3; the full variable domain is: EPEVTQTPSHQVTQMGQEVILRCVPISNHLYFYWYRQILGQKVEFLVSFYNNEISEKSEIFDDQFSVERPDGSNFTLKIRSTKLEDSAMYFCASSPAPGQGLNTEAFFGQGTRLTVV.